The next 24 T cell receptor beta chains were all read from a single sample in a study of identical twins. Using its own MiXCR run on the 5' RACE reads, TCRdb lists one record per CDR3 protein. This sample yields approximately 530,000 distinct CDR3 sequences, of which around 20% are seen a single time; 0.48% belongs to the top ten. These same records also appear under a second study, on yellow fever vaccine responses in identical twins.

The sequencing input was CD4+ T cells sorted from blood. These receptors all stem from a woman between 18 and 30 years old in good health.

The chain has TRBV7-9 and TRBJ1-2, with D maybe TRBD1 (5 bases). In germline, CDR1 is SEHNR, CDR2 FQNEAQ (reference sequence). The V end was cut by 1 base, the J end by 6 bases, with 9 bases between. The CDR3 is made up of 13 amino acids. The CDR3 sequence: CASSLGETDGYTF. Here the CDR3 DNA reads TGTGCCAGCAGCTTAGGGGAGACAGATGGCTACACCTTC.

The chain is built from TRBV12-3 or TRBV12-4 and TRBJ2-2; D gene unclear. The CDR3 loop spans 14 amino acids. Deletions cut 3 bases from V and 6 bases from J, with 11 bases between. In DNA, the CDR3 is TGTGCCAGCAGTTTGGGTCTGGGATCCGGGGAGCTGTTTTTT. Translating it yields CASSLGLGSGELFF.

This clonotype was seen more than once but under ten times. The chain links TRBV7-9 to TRBJ2-2; a weak D match, TRBD1 (5 bases). In germline, CDR1 is SEHNR, CDR2 FQNEAQ (reference sequence). This CDR3 is built from 18 residues. With 3 bases removed from V and 2 bases from J, the gap between germline ends came to 19 bases. The CDR3 here is CASSFEPQGLANTGELFF. The DNA for the CDR3 is TGTGCCAGCAGCTTTGAGCCCCAGGGCTTAGCTAACACCGGGGAGCTGTTTTTT.

The rearrangement joins TRBV6-1 to TRBJ1-3; D remains unclear. From germline, CDR1 is MNHNS and CDR2 SASEGT. V was cut by 7 bases and J by 4 bases, with 11 bases left in between. There are 13 residues in the CDR3. CDR3 sequence: CASTSQVGNTIYF. The CDR3 DNA follows: TGTGCCAGCACCTCGCAGGTGGGAAACACCATATATTTT.

This chain links TRBV3-1 with TRBJ2-1; TRBD2 agrees at 7 bases. Germline V gene lookup returns CDR1 LGHDT and CDR2 YNNKEL (reference sequence). The CDR3 runs 17 residues. After removal of 2 bases from V and 0 bases from J, the junction contained 7 bases not matched to a gene. Here the CDR3 reads CASSQNVGGSSYNEQFF. The CDR3 nucleotides read TGTGCCAGCAGCCAAAATGTCGGCGGGAGCTCCTACAATGAGCAGTTCTTC.

The chain links TRBV3-1 to TRBJ1-3, with D unclear. Looked up from germline, CDR1 is LGHDT and CDR2 is YNNKEL (reference sequence). This CDR3 has 14 residues. Trimming cost V 1 base and J 6 bases, with 10 bases left between them. CDR3 DNA sequence: TGTGCCAGCAGCCAAGGAAGGGCTGCAAACACCATATATTTT. Translation gives CASSQGRAANTIYF.

This clonotype was counted a few times. The chain couples TRBV10-2 to TRBJ1-5; 11 bases line up with TRBD1. CDR1 WSHSY and CDR2 SAAADI come from the germline V gene. The CDR3 extends over 16 amino acids. The ends lost 9 bases at V and 1 base at J; junction bases unmatched: 8. The CDR3 DNA follows: TGCGCCAGTGGACAGGGGGCTACTAAGAGCAATCAGCCCCAGCATTTT. Translation: CASGQGATKSNQPQHF.

The rearrangement links TRBV7-9 to TRBJ1-1; no clear D gene. In germline, CDR1 is SEHNR, CDR2 FQNEAQ (reference sequence). Between the trimmed V and J ends, which lost 8 bases and 7 bases, there was a span of 8 bases. The CDR3 length is 10 residues. CDR3 coding DNA: TGTGCCAGCGAGGGTGTTGAAGCTTTCTTT. Protein product: CASEGVEAFF.

This chain links TRBV5-1 with TRBJ2-5, with 12 bases aligning to TRBD1. The CDR3 length is 15 residues. With V trimmed by 4 bases and J by 5 bases, 6 bases remained unmatched. The germline gives CDR1 SGHRS, CDR2 YFSETQ. The CDR3 region has the DNA TGCGCCAGCAGCATGGGACAGGGGGCGCGGGAGACCCAGTACTTC. As protein: CASSMGQGARETQYF. Complete variable domain (other parts from reference TRBV5-1 and TRBJ2-5): KAGVTQTPRYLIKTRGQQVTLSCSPISGHRSVSWYQQTPGQGLQFLFEYFSETQRNKGNFPGRFSGRQFSNSRSEMNVSTLELGDSALYLCASSMGQGARETQYFGPGTRLLVL.

This clonotype was found a few times. The gene calls are TRBV12-3 or TRBV12-4 and TRBJ2-3, with a possible D match to TRBD1 (6 bases). The CDR3 is made up of 16 amino acids. Trimming left V 6 bases short and J 0 bases short, with 16 bases between. The CDR3 DNA is TGTGCCAGCAGCTCCCCGGACAGAGTTAGCACAGATACGCAGTATTTT. As protein: CASSSPDRVSTDTQYF.

The chain joins TRBV20-1 to TRBJ1-3; D is uncertain. CDR1 DFQATT and CDR2 SNEGSKA come from the germline V gene (reference sequence). CDR3 length: 13 residues. Trimming shortened V by 0 bases and J by 4 bases, and 7 bases separated the two germline ends. DNA for the CDR3: TGCAGTGCTAGAGAGAAGGTGGGAAACACCATATATTTT. Protein product: CSAREKVGNTIYF.

A few counts support this clonotype. The chain is built from TRBV12-3 or TRBV12-4 and TRBJ1-1, with D uncertain. Trimming took 5 bases from V and 4 from J, leaving 8 bases between them. The length of the CDR3 is 12 residues. CDR3 in DNA: TGTGCCAGCAGTGATTCGTCCACTGAAGCTTTCTTT. It encodes CASSDSSTEAFF.

As to this clonotype: The junction does not match germline at one end; this may be a read error. The chain employs TRBV7-3 and TRBJ1-3, with unresolved D. The CDR3 spans 13 residues. CDR1 and CDR2 from the germline V gene are SGHTA and FQGTGA. The CDR3 DNA follows: TGTGCCAGCAGCTTGGCATCTGGAAACACCACATATTTT. Its translation: CASSLASGNTTYF.

The chain links TRBV20-1 to TRBJ1-1; no clear D gene. The CDR3 sequence is 12 residues long. V gave up 1 base and J gave up 4 bases, with 7 bases separating them. Germline CDR1 is DFQATT and CDR2 is SNEGSKA (reference sequence). The CDR3 spells CSARALSTEAFF. The CDR3 DNA is TGCAGTGCTAGAGCCCTGAGCACTGAAGCTTTCTTT.

This clonotype came up a few times. The V gene is TRBV5-6, the J gene TRBJ1-6, with 7 bases fitting TRBD1. Losses at the gene ends were 3 bases for V and 7 bases for J; bases not matched to a gene: 7. Germline V gene lookup returns CDR1 SGHDT and CDR2 YYEEEE. The CDR3 is 15 amino acids. The CDR3 bases are TGTGCCAGCAGCTCAGCCCCGGGACAGAATTCACCCCTCCACTTT. Encoded protein: CASSSAPGQNSPLHF.

V gene TRBV12-3 or TRBV12-4 combines with J gene TRBJ2-3; TRBD2 aligns across 8 bases. The trim removed 6 bases at V and 5 bases at J, leaving 7 bases unmatched. The CDR3 consists of 14 residues. Here the CDR3 reads CASRAGAYQDTQYF. The CDR3 DNA reads as TGTGCCAGCAGAGCGGGAGCGTATCAAGATACGCAGTATTTT.

This clonotype was counted a few times. J is TRBJ2-3 and V is TRBV6-2 or TRBV6-3; 10 nucleotides align to TRBD2. The CDR3 extends over 17 amino acids. Germline assignment: CDR1 MNHEY and CDR2 SVGEGT. V was clipped by 6 bases and J by 6 bases; unmatched bases: 15. The CDR3 DNA reads as TGTGCCAGCAGGGGATCTAGCGGGAGAACATTGACGGATACGCAGTATTTT. As protein: CASRGSSGRTLTDTQYF.

This chain links TRBV5-1 with TRBJ2-7; 12 bases align to TRBD1. This CDR3 is built from 15 residues. The V segment lost 4 bases and the J segment 6 bases; nucleotides outside the gene matches: 8. Germline assignment: CDR1 SGHRS and CDR2 YFSETQ. The CDR3 bases are TGCGCCAGCAGCACGGAGGGGACAGGGGGCCGCGAGCAGTACTTC. This encodes CASSTEGTGGREQYF.

V and J are TRBV4-1 and TRBJ2-5, with 12 bases lining up with TRBD2. The CDR3 length is 16 residues. V was pared by 0 bases and J by 4 bases, with 3 bases of the junction left unmatched. Per germline, CDR1 MGHRA and CDR2 YSYEKL. The CDR3 DNA is TGCGCCAGCAGCCAAGAAGGACTAGCGGGGAGAGAGACCCAGTACTTC. Translated, it gives CASSQEGLAGRETQYF.

In its sample, this clonotype was seen a few times. This chain uses TRBV12-3 or TRBV12-4 with TRBJ2-1; D is possibly TRBD2 (5 bases). This CDR3 contains 15 residues. The V end lost 6 bases, the J end lost 4 bases, and 16 bases lay between the germline ends. CDR3 nucleotide sequence: TGTGCCAGCAGCCCTATAGGGAGACTATACAATGAGCAGTTCTTC. Protein: CASSPIGRLYNEQFF.

The sample holds a few counts of this clonotype. The V and J genes are TRBV6-5 and TRBJ2-1, with 10 bases identical to TRBD2. CDR3 length equals 19 residues. CDR1 and CDR2 from the germline V gene are MNHEY and SVGAGI. V lost 6 bases, J lost 2 bases, and 16 bases stayed unmatched. CDR3: CASSYGLAGGGLTYNEQFF. The CDR3 DNA reads TGTGCCAGCAGCTACGGGTTAGCGGGAGGTGGGTTGACCTACAATGAGCAGTTCTTC.

This clonotype turned up a few times. The rearrangement joins TRBV12-3 or TRBV12-4 to TRBJ1-6, with D maybe TRBD1 (6 bases). This CDR3 is built from 13 residues. Between the trimmed V and J ends, which lost 6 bases and 6 bases, there was a span of 9 bases. The CDR3 here is CASRDSPNSPLHF. CDR3 coding DNA: TGTGCCAGCAGGGACAGCCCTAATTCACCCCTCCACTTT.

This clonotype was observed a handful of times. V is TRBV3-1 and J is TRBJ1-2; D is ambiguous. V was cut by 7 bases and J by 0 bases, with 9 bases left in between. The CDR3 contains 13 residues. Germline CDR1 is LGHDT and CDR2 is YNNKEL (reference sequence). CDR3 nucleotides: TGTGCCAGCACCTCCGGAGCTAACTATGGCTACACCTTC. Amino acids: CASTSGANYGYTF.

This clonotype was counted many times. The chain carries TRBV20-1 and TRBJ2-3; D uncertain. CDR1 and CDR2 from the germline V gene are DFQATT and SNEGSKA (reference sequence). Trimming cost V 6 bases and J 2 bases, with 6 bases left between them. The CDR3 is 11 amino acids. This CDR3 reads CSASNTDTQYF. The CDR3 bases are TGCAGTGCGAGCAACACAGATACGCAGTATTTT.